The 28 T cell receptor beta chains reported below all come from one sample, sequenced in a study of blood T cell repertoires in COVID-19. Only in-frame clones appear in the TCRdb table, and some are missing; sequencing was by immunoSEQ multiplex PCR. The sample includes roughly 330,000 clones, over 75% of them seen just once. Material: peripheral blood. Source of these receptors: a woman aged 45-65 years with active or convalescent COVID-19.

The J gene is TRBJ2-7, the V gene TRBV6-5; TRBD2 matches 8 bases. The CDR3 sequence is 14 residues long. V gave up 4 bases and J gave up 1 base; unmatched junction bases: 3. In germline, CDR1 is MNHEY, CDR2 SVGAGI. The CDR3 nucleotides read TGTGCCAGCAGTTTTAGCGGGGTGTCCTACGAGCAGTACTTC. Amino acids: CASSFSGVSYEQYF.

The chain carries TRBV27 and TRBJ2-3; TRBD2 aligns across 12 bases. The CDR3 loop spans 15 amino acids. V trimming: 7 bases; J trimming: 2 bases; junction bases outside the gene matches: 4. The germline V gene encodes CDR1 MNHEY and CDR2 SMNVEV (reference sequence). CDR3 protein: CASTLAGGITDTQYF. For the CDR3, the DNA is TGTGCCAGCACCCTAGCGGGGGGGATCACAGATACGCAGTATTTT.

This chain connects TRBV6-6 to TRBJ1-1; a possible D gene is TRBD1 (6 bases). This CDR3 contains 11 residues. In germline, CDR1 is MNHNY, CDR2 SVGAGI (reference sequence). Trimming left V 7 bases short and J 4 bases short, with 7 bases between. CDR3 sequence: CASIRGTEAFF. CDR3 sequence (DNA): TGTGCCAGCATCAGGGGCACTGAAGCTTTCTTT.

This clone was recorded only once. The CDR3 DNA sequence: TGTGCCACCAGTGATTCGAGGGAGGAGACCCAGTACTTC. Translation: CATSDSREETQYF. The J gene is TRBJ2-5, the V gene TRBV24-1; maybe TRBD2 (5 bases). This CDR3 spans 13 amino acids. Germline lookup yields CDR1 KGHDR and CDR2 SFDVKD. V shed 2 bases and J shed 5 bases, with 8 bases lying between them.

This chain links TRBV3-1 (or the pseudogene TRBV3-2) with TRBJ2-7; TRBD2 might be the D (6 bases). The CDR3 runs to 15 residues. Germline-derived CDR1 and CDR2 are LGHDT and YNNKEL (reference sequence). V was trimmed by 4 bases and J by 2 bases, leaving 15 bases between them. Here the CDR3 reads CASSPTGTLTYEQYF. The CDR3, as DNA: TGTGCCAGCAGCCCTACCGGGACTTTGACCTACGAGCAGTACTTC.

The chain joins TRBV6-2 or TRBV6-3 to TRBJ2-2; 7 positions agree with TRBD1. The germline gives CDR1 MNHEY, CDR2 SVGEGT. The V and J ends lost 2 bases and 0 bases, in that order; junction bases with no gene match: 3. The CDR3 length is 16 residues. The CDR3 region has the DNA TGTGCCAGCAGTTACGGGGACAGCCCGAACACCGGGGAGCTGTTTTTT. Protein product: CASSYGDSPNTGELFF.

The rearrangement joins TRBV30 to TRBJ2-5; the match to TRBD1 covers 8 bases. This CDR3 is built from 15 residues. Unmatched junction bases numbered 7, after V lost 1 base and J lost 3 bases. Germline lookup yields CDR1 GTSNPN and CDR2 SVGIG (reference sequence). CDR3 loop: CAWSGGQGWEETQYF. The CDR3 nucleotides read TGTGCCTGGAGTGGCGGACAGGGCTGGGAAGAGACCCAGTACTTC.

The chain uses TRBV5-1 and TRBJ2-4; the match to TRBD1 covers 7 bases. Looked up from germline, CDR1 is SGHRS and CDR2 is YFSETQ. V lost 5 bases and J lost 8; bases outside the gene matches: 13. The CDR3 spans 15 residues. CDR3 sequence reads: CASRTGIAGGDIQYF. The CDR3 DNA follows: TGCGCCAGCAGAACGGGAATCGCAGGGGGAGACATTCAGTACTTC.

This clone was recorded once. This chain joins TRBV20-1 and TRBJ2-5; TRBD1 matches at 8 bases. Germline CDR1 DFQATT, CDR2 SNEGSKA (reference sequence). The CDR3 is 14 amino acids. V lost 3 bases, J lost 5 bases, and 8 bases stayed unmatched. The CDR3 spells CSASGGTGGETQYF. The CDR3 bases are TGCAGTGCTAGTGGGGGGACAGGCGGGGAGACCCAGTACTTC.

The CDR3 loop reads CASSLRTSLVETQYF. The DNA for the CDR3 is TGTGCCAGCAGCTTAAGGACTAGCTTAGTGGAGACCCAGTACTTC. The rearrangement uses TRBV7-9 and TRBJ2-5; 8 bases match TRBD2. The CDR3 runs 15 residues. V lost 2 bases, J lost 5 bases, and 7 bases stayed unmatched. Germline lookup yields CDR1 SEHNR and CDR2 FQNEAQ (reference sequence).

The genes are TRBV28 and TRBJ2-1, with TRBD1 matching over 10 bases. V lost 2 bases to trimming and J lost 4 bases; unmatched junction nucleotides: 11. This CDR3 has 18 residues. Germline loops: CDR1 MDHEN, CDR2 SYDVKM. CDR3 amino acids: CASSLIPLGTGVYNEQFF. The CDR3 nucleotides are TGTGCCAGCAGTTTAATCCCCCTTGGGACAGGGGTATACAATGAGCAGTTCTTC.

This clone was counted once. V is TRBV7-2 and J is TRBJ2-7, with 8 bases that match TRBD1. Trimming removed 1 base from V and 2 bases from J; junction bases left unmatched: 1. In germline, CDR1 is SGHTA, CDR2 FQGNSA. This CDR3 contains 14 residues. This chain's CDR3 is CASSLGTGPYEQYF. The CDR3 bases are TGTGCCAGCAGCTTAGGGACAGGGCCCTACGAGCAGTACTTC. The whole variable domain, remainder taken from reference TRBV7-2 and TRBJ2-7, is GAGVSQSPSNKVTEKGKDVELRCDPISGHTALYWYRQSLGQGLEFLIYFQGNSAPDKSGLPSDRFSAERTGGSVSTLTIQRTQQEDSAVYLCASSLGTGPYEQYFGPGTRLTVT.

The V and J genes are TRBV27 and TRBJ1-5; TRBD1 matches 7 bases. V gave up 5 bases and J gave up 2 bases; unmatched junction bases: 12. CDR1 and CDR2 from the germline V gene are MNHEY and SMNVEV (reference sequence). The CDR3 contains 17 residues. The CDR3 bases are TGTGCCAGCAGTCCATCCACAGGGGAGGCAGGCAATCAGCCCCAGCATTTT. It translates to CASSPSTGEAGNQPQHF.

The rearrangement uses TRBV6-5 and TRBJ2-7; weak D call: TRBD1 (5 bases). V gave up 5 bases and J gave up 2 bases, with 10 bases separating them. Germline assignment: CDR1 MNHEY and CDR2 SVGAGI. The CDR3 sequence is 13 residues long. CDR3 sequence: CASSQQVTYEQYF. The CDR3 bases are TGTGCCAGCAGTCAACAGGTGACCTACGAGCAGTACTTC.

This chain joins TRBV7-3 and TRBJ2-2; D possibly corresponds to TRBD2 (6 bases). The germline V gene has CDR1 SGHTA and CDR2 FQGTGA. The CDR3 totals 17 residues. V shed 2 bases and J shed 0 bases, with 13 bases lying between them. The DNA for the CDR3 is TGTGCCAGCAGCTTACGACGTAGCGGATCGAACACCGGGGAGCTGTTTTTT. Its protein product is CASSLRRSGSNTGELFF. The variable domain in full, with the rest retrieved from reference TRBV7-3 and TRBJ2-2, is GAGVSQTPSNKVTEKGKYVELRCDPISGHTALYWYRQSLGQGPEFLIYFQGTGAADDSGLPNDRFFAVRPEGSVSTLKIQRTERGDSAVYLCASSLRRSGSNTGELFFGEGSRLTVL.

This sequence joins TRBV30 and TRBJ1-1, with D uncertain. V lost 3 bases to trimming and J lost 4 bases, with 12 bases between them. Germline loops: CDR1 GTSNPN, CDR2 SVGIG (reference sequence). The CDR3 is 13 amino acids. The CDR3, as DNA: TGTGCCTGGAGCGCCGGTATCGGCACTGAAGCTTTCTTT. This gives the protein CAWSAGIGTEAFF.

CDR3 coding DNA: TGCGCCAGCAGCTTGGAGGGCTGGCGGGGGTACACTGAAGCTTTCTTT. As protein: CASSLEGWRGYTEAFF. The V and J genes are TRBV5-1 and TRBJ1-1, with TRBD1 as a possible D gene (5 bases). In germline, CDR1 is SGHRS, CDR2 YFSETQ. V was shortened by 0 bases and J by 3 bases, with 15 bases between the two germline ends. The CDR3 spans 16 residues.

The chain links TRBV29-1 to TRBJ1-3, with D tentatively TRBD1 (6 bases). This CDR3 region has 14 residues. Trimming pared 4 bases from V and 0 bases from J, leaving 10 bases between. In germline, CDR1 is SQVTM, CDR2 ANQGSEA. CDR3 residues: CSVAQGTSGNTIYF. Here the CDR3 DNA reads TGCAGCGTTGCACAGGGCACCTCTGGAAACACCATATATTTT.

The V call is TRBV27, the J call TRBJ1-5, with 7 bases identical to TRBD1. Unmatched junction bases numbered 3, after V lost 3 bases and J lost 1 base. The germline V gene has CDR1 MNHEY and CDR2 SMNVEV (reference sequence). The CDR3 sequence is 15 residues long. The CDR3 sequence: CASSFRGISNQPQHF. The CDR3 DNA sequence: TGTGCCAGCAGTTTCAGGGGGATAAGCAATCAGCCCCAGCATTTT.

This chain links TRBV24-1 with TRBJ2-1; D perhaps matches TRBD1 (5 bases). Germline V gene data show CDR1 as KGHDR and CDR2 as SFDVKD. The CDR3 has 14 residues. Trimming removed 3 bases from V and 9 bases from J, with 14 bases in between. Here the CDR3 reads CATSDPSRTIEQFF. The CDR3 DNA follows: TGTGCCACCAGTGATCCCTCCCGGACAATTGAGCAGTTCTTC.

A few counts support this clone. The chain joins TRBV9 to TRBJ2-5; 7 positions match TRBD2. Germline CDR1 is SGDLS and CDR2 is YYNGEE. V shed 0 bases and J 3 bases; nucleotides not matched to a gene: 5. This CDR3 region has 15 residues. CDR3 in amino acids: CASSVAGGREETQYF. The CDR3 DNA sequence: TGTGCCAGCAGCGTAGCGGGAGGTCGAGAAGAGACCCAGTACTTC.

The chain carries TRBV7-8 and TRBJ2-7, with 10 nucleotides matching TRBD2. CDR1 is SGHVS, CDR2 FQNEAQ, per germline. Trimming cost V 2 bases and J 7 bases; bases outside gene matches: 8. The CDR3 has 15 residues. The CDR3 here is CASSLRASGSGEQYF. In DNA form, the CDR3 reads TGTGCCAGCAGCTTACGAGCTAGCGGGAGTGGAGAGCAGTACTTC.

The J gene is TRBJ2-3, the V gene TRBV24-1, with D uncertain. The CDR3 spans 14 residues. The V end was cut by 0 bases, the J end by 0 bases, with 3 bases between. Germline CDR1 is KGHDR and CDR2 is SFDVKD. The CDR3: CATSDLSSTDTQYF. The CDR3 nucleotides are TGTGCCACCAGTGATTTGAGCAGCACAGATACGCAGTATTTT.

This rearrangement joins TRBV20-1 to TRBJ2-7; D not certain. This CDR3 region has 11 residues. Germline V gene sequence: CDR1 DFQATT, CDR2 SNEGSKA (reference sequence). V was shortened by 6 bases and J by 3 bases, with 9 bases between the two germline ends. DNA for the CDR3: TGCAGTGCCAAGTTCGGCTACGAGCAGTACTTC. It specifies CSAKFGYEQYF.

This rearrangement joins TRBV30 to TRBJ1-4; D possibly corresponds to TRBD1 (6 bases). Trimming removed 2 bases at V and 4 bases at J, with 11 bases between. Germline V gene sequence: CDR1 GTSNPN, CDR2 SVGIG (reference sequence). The CDR3 consists of 14 residues. CDR3 coding DNA: TGTGCCTGGAGTAGCGGACAGCTTAATGAAAAACTGTTTTTT. This gives the protein CAWSSGQLNEKLFF.

The chain has TRBV20-1 and TRBJ2-7, with 12 bases aligning to TRBD2. The CDR3 extends over 17 amino acids. CDR1 and CDR2 (germline): DFQATT, SNEGSKA (reference sequence). Trimming at V came to 6 bases and at J to 2 bases, leaving 14 bases not matched to a gene. DNA of the CDR3: TGCAGTGCGAGTCCCGGGACTAGCGGGTCCCTGCCCTACGAGCAGTACTTC. This translates into CSASPGTSGSLPYEQYF.

The gene calls are TRBV11-2 and TRBJ2-3; TRBD2 might be the D (6 bases). This CDR3 spans 13 amino acids. V lost 4 bases and J 1 base, leaving 6 bases between the germline ends. CDR1 is SGHAT and CDR2 is FQNNGV in the germline V gene. The CDR3 DNA sequence: TGTGCCAGCAGCTGGGAGGGCACAGATACGCAGTATTTT. Protein product: CASSWEGTDTQYF.

The chain uses TRBV11-3 and TRBJ1-1; D unresolved. CDR1 and CDR2 (germline): SGHNT, YENEEA. Trimming removed 2 bases at V and 5 bases at J, with 9 bases between. This CDR3 region has 13 residues. The DNA for the CDR3 is TGTGCCAGCAGCTTATTCGGGGAAACTGAAGCTTTCTTT. It codes for CASSLFGETEAFF.